This entry features one T cell receptor beta chain sequence. Its cognate antigen is unknown. Clones were read by immunoSEQ multiplex PCR, and TCRdb kept only the in-frame ones, dropping some. Here the sample spans some 410,000 clones, about 90% being singletons. Between the trimmed V and J ends, which lost 2 bases and 1 base, there was a span of 14 bases. This CDR3 region has 17 residues. CDR1 and CDR2 (germline): SGHAT, FQNNGV. This sample was taken from a study of Ad26.COV2.S vaccination and SARS-CoV-2 variants. Notes on the study in general: Across vaccine and placebo recipients, the breadth of non-spike TCRs was similar.

Stated treatment: 19 received Ad26.COV2.S at low or high dose, single or two shots; roughly five received placebo; per-sample allocation not given. Material that was analyzed had been drawn on day 63 after the first vaccine or placebo injection. The chain couples TRBV11-2 to TRBJ2-2; tentatively, D is TRBD2 (6 bases). The TCR comes from a person aged 18-60 years who received the Ad26.COV2.S COVID-19 vaccine or a placebo. Source: peripheral blood, taken in a trial of Ad26.COV2.S vaccine versus placebo. In DNA, the CDR3 is TGTGCCAGCAGCTTACCGGGGCGGGGTGTGAACACCGGGGAGCTGTTTTTT. Translated, it gives CASSLPGRGVNTGELFF.